These 24 T cell receptor beta chains were all obtained from the same sample, sequenced in a study of cytomegalovirus exposure and HLA in healthy donors. The PCR ran on 60 Vbeta and 13 Jbeta primers. The assay was immunoSEQ multiplex PCR, and TCRdb's table has in-frame clones only and misses some. The table has approximately 190,000 clones, around 85% seen once. Sequencing was performed on PBMCs. Receptors originate from a man between 50 and 59 years old in good health and CMV-seronegative.

The rearrangement uses TRBV11-3 and TRBJ2-7; possible D gene TRBD1, 6 bases. V lost 5 bases and J 6 bases, leaving 11 bases between the germline ends. Germline-derived CDR1 and CDR2 are SGHNT and YENEEA. The CDR3 is made up of 12 amino acids. The CDR3 bases are TGTGCCAGCAGCCCAGGGGTGGGCGAGCAGTACTTC. It translates to CASSPGVGEQYF.

To note about this clone: The sample has other DNA sequences that encode this CDR3 too. The chain links TRBV15 to TRBJ2-3; 7 nucleotides align to TRBD1. Trimming cost V 0 bases and J 0 bases; bases outside gene matches: 0. Germline CDR1 is LNHNV and CDR2 is YYDKDF (reference sequence). CDR3 length equals 15 residues. CDR3 residues: CATSRDRGSTDTQYF. The CDR3 nucleotides read TGTGCCACCAGCAGAGACAGGGGGAGCACAGATACGCAGTATTTT.

Comments on this clone: This sample also contains other DNA sequences that code for the same CDR3. CDR3 in amino acids: CATSRDRGSGNTIYF. CDR3 DNA sequence: TGTGCCACCAGCAGAGATAGGGGGTCCGGAAACACCATATATTTT. This chain connects TRBV15 to TRBJ1-3; the D gene is possibly TRBD1 (6 bases). Germline V CDR1 and CDR2: LNHNV, YYDKDF (reference sequence). Trimming cost V 0 bases and J 4 bases, with 10 bases left between them. This CDR3 contains 15 residues. The variable domain in full, completed from reference TRBV15 and TRBJ1-3, reads DAMVIQNPRYQVTQFGKPVTLSCSQTLNHNVMYWYQQKSSQAPKLLFHYYDKDFNNEADTPDNFQSRRPNTSFCFLDIRSPGLGDTAMYLCATSRDRGSGNTIYFGEGSWLTVV.

This rearrangement joins TRBV15 to TRBJ2-5; D uncertain. V was shortened by 4 bases and J by 4 bases, with 13 bases between the two germline ends. Germline CDR1 and CDR2: LNHNV and YYDKDF (reference sequence). This CDR3 is 14 amino acids long. The CDR3 DNA reads as TGTGCCACCAGCACTCGGCGGTTCCCAGAGACCCAGTACTTC. Translated: CATSTRRFPETQYF.

The CDR3 reads CASSLTQHQQVAEQYF. In nucleotides, the CDR3 is TGTGCCAGCAGCTTAACTCAGCATCAACAAGTAGCCGAGCAGTACTTC. The rearrangement joins TRBV5-6 to TRBJ2-7; D call uncertain. The CDR3 extends over 16 amino acids. Germline values: CDR1 SGHDT, CDR2 YYEEEE. V lost 2 bases to trimming and J lost 6 bases, with 21 bases between them.

A few counts support this clone. The chain carries TRBV2 and TRBJ2-5, with D tentatively TRBD2 (5 bases). V was clipped by 4 bases and J by 4 bases, with 10 bases between them. Germline-derived CDR1 and CDR2 are SNHLY and FYNNEI. The CDR3 spans 13 residues. The CDR3 is CASSVLGGETQYF. The CDR3 nucleotides are TGTGCCAGCAGTGTGCTAGGAGGAGAGACCCAGTACTTC.

This clone was detected a few times. In nucleotides, the CDR3 is TGTGCCATCAGACCGCGGGAGGGGGTCAATTCACCCCTCCACTTT. Translated: CAIRPREGVNSPLHF. V usage is TRBV10-3 and J usage is TRBJ1-6, with D tentatively TRBD1 (6 bases). The V end was cut by 6 bases, the J end by 7 bases, with 16 bases between. The CDR3 totals 15 residues. The germline V gene encodes CDR1 ENHRY and CDR2 SYGVKD.

The rearrangement joins TRBV27 to TRBJ2-3; 9 nucleotides match TRBD2. The length of the CDR3 is 17 residues. The junction had 6 bases not matched to a gene; V was cut back by 1 base and J by 1 base. CDR1 and CDR2 (germline): MNHEY, SMNVEV (reference sequence). In nucleotides, the CDR3 is TGTGCCAGCAGTTTATTATGGAGCGGGGGGCGCACAGATACGCAGTATTTT. Its protein is CASSLLWSGGRTDTQYF.

This chain uses TRBV7-8 with TRBJ1-2, with 7 bases lining up with TRBD1. The CDR3 consists of 13 residues. The junction had 8 bases not matched to a gene; V was cut back by 5 bases and J by 8 bases. The germline V gene has CDR1 SGHVS and CDR2 FQNEAQ. CDR3 amino acids: CASSQRGGKGYTF. The CDR3 bases are TGTGCCAGCAGCCAGCGAGGGGGCAAGGGCTACACCTTC.

The V gene is TRBV11-2, the J gene TRBJ2-7; 10 positions agree with TRBD1. CDR3 length equals 15 residues. Looked up from germline, CDR1 is SGHAT and CDR2 is FQNNGV. The V and J ends lost 3 bases and 3 bases, in that order; junction bases with no gene match: 5. CDR3 nucleotide sequence: TGTGCCAGCAGCTTGGCCCGGGACAGGGGCTACGAGCAGTACTTC. This codes for CASSLARDRGYEQYF.

CDR3 nucleotides: TGTGCCAGTAAGGACAGGGCGAAAGGTTTATCGGCTTTCTTT. Protein: CASKDRAKGLSAFF. The chain couples TRBV19 to TRBJ1-1; TRBD1 agrees at 8 bases. CDR1 LNHDA and CDR2 SQIVND come from the germline V gene (reference sequence). Germline trimming cut 7 bases from V and 11 bases from J; bases unmatched to any gene: 15. The CDR3 loop spans 14 amino acids.

The J gene is TRBJ2-5, the V gene TRBV5-1; 11 bases map to TRBD1. Germline V gene lookup returns CDR1 SGHRS and CDR2 YFSETQ. The CDR3 length is 14 residues. Trimming cost V 7 bases and J 4 bases; bases outside gene matches: 6. The CDR3 sequence is CASAPGTGGETQYF. The CDR3 nucleotides are TGCGCCAGCGCGCCTGGGACAGGGGGAGAGACCCAGTACTTC.

CDR3 sequence (DNA): TGTGCCAGCAGCTCCAGGTTATCGGGGGATCAGCCCCAGCATTTT. Translation gives CASSSRLSGDQPQHF. J is TRBJ1-5 and V is TRBV7-2, with D perhaps TRBD1 (5 bases). CDR1 is SGHTA, CDR2 FQGNSA, per germline. This CDR3 spans 15 amino acids. Trimming took off 4 bases at V and 5 bases at J, with 15 bases between the two ends. Full variable domain (remainder filled in from reference TRBV7-2 and TRBJ1-5): GAGVSQSPSNKVTEKGKDVELRCDPISGHTALYWYRQSLGQGLEFLIYFQGNSAPDKSGLPSDRFSAERTGGSVSTLTIQRTQQEDSAVYLCASSSRLSGDQPQHFGDGTRLSIL.

About this clone itself: Other DNA sequences of this sample code for an identical CDR3. This chain uses TRBV27 with TRBJ1-1, with 8 bases identical to TRBD1. J lost 4 bases, V lost 5 bases, and 6 bases had no gene match. The CDR3 has 14 residues. In germline, CDR1 is MNHEY, CDR2 SMNVEV (reference sequence). In DNA, the CDR3 is TGTGCCAGCAGTCGGGAGACAGGGGTCACTGAAGCTTTCTTT. Its translation is CASSRETGVTEAFF.

The chain employs TRBV19 and TRBJ2-1, with 11 positions matching TRBD2. V shed 3 bases, J shed 0 bases, and the junction held 4 bases outside the gene matches. The CDR3 is 17 amino acids. Germline V gives CDR1 LNHDA, CDR2 SQIVND (reference sequence). The DNA of the CDR3 is TGTGCCAGTAGTATCTCTAGCGGGGGGTACTCCTACAATGAGCAGTTCTTC. Its protein product is CASSISSGGYSYNEQFF.

Worth noting for this clone: Other DNA sequences of this sample code for an identical CDR3. The chain combines TRBV19 with TRBJ2-3; D is unresolved. CDR1 and CDR2 (germline): LNHDA, SQIVND (reference sequence). The CDR3 is 12 residues long. V lost 3 bases and J 5 bases, leaving 6 bases between the germline ends. The CDR3 region has the DNA TGTGCCAGTAGTATTACCAGAGATACGCAGTATTTT. Translated: CASSITRDTQYF.

The rearrangement uses TRBV5-6 and TRBJ2-5; D not resolved. The CDR3 extends over 17 amino acids. V dropped 0 bases and J dropped 1 base, with 16 bases sitting between them. Germline V gene lookup returns CDR1 SGHDT and CDR2 YYEEEE. The CDR3 here is CASSLVAGSIVQETQYF. The CDR3 DNA reads TGTGCCAGCAGCTTGGTGGCAGGATCGATTGTCCAAGAGACCCAGTACTTC.

J is TRBJ1-2 and V is TRBV6-1; 10 nucleotides align to TRBD1. The V and J ends lost 3 bases and 2 bases, in that order; junction bases with no gene match: 3. The CDR3 is 15 residues long. Looked up from germline, CDR1 is MNHNS and CDR2 is SASEGT. CDR3: CASSEGQGLNYGYTF. CDR3 DNA sequence: TGTGCCAGCAGTGAGGGACAGGGGCTCAACTATGGCTACACCTTC.

This chain connects TRBV7-9 to TRBJ1-2; 9 bases are a match to TRBD1. Germline V lookup: CDR1 SEHNR, CDR2 FQNEAQ (reference sequence). This CDR3 has 14 residues. V shed 5 bases, J shed 4 bases, and the junction held 5 bases outside the gene matches. CDR3 region: CASSTGQGFYGYTF. The CDR3 bases are TGTGCCAGCAGCACAGGACAGGGGTTCTATGGCTACACCTTC.

V and J are TRBV19 and TRBJ2-1; TRBD2 might be the D (7 bases). V lost 3 bases to trimming and J lost 4 bases, with 13 bases between them. The CDR3 length is 15 residues. Looked up from germline, CDR1 is LNHDA and CDR2 is SQIVND (reference sequence). CDR3 residues: CASSMGAGAYNEQFF. The CDR3 bases are TGTGCCAGTAGTATGGGGGCGGGGGCGTACAATGAGCAGTTCTTC.

A note on this clone: Different DNA sequences within this sample yield the same CDR3. V and J are TRBV9 and TRBJ2-1, with 8 bases aligning to TRBD2. Trimming removed 0 bases from V and 4 bases from J; junction bases left unmatched: 3. CDR1 is SGDLS, CDR2 YYNGEE, per germline. This CDR3 comprises 15 residues. The CDR3 DNA reads TGTGCCAGCAGCGTAGACGGGGGGGGTTACAATGAGCAGTTCTTC. This codes for CASSVDGGGYNEQFF.

The chain employs TRBV25-1 and TRBJ2-7, with TRBD1 matching over 7 bases. Germline V gives CDR1 MGHDK, CDR2 SYGVNS. V gave up 4 bases and J gave up 6 bases; unmatched junction bases: 6. This CDR3 comprises 13 residues. The CDR3 reads CASSVLTGTEQYF. CDR3 coding DNA: TGTGCCAGCAGTGTCCTGACAGGGACCGAGCAGTACTTC.

V gene TRBV4-2 combines with J gene TRBJ2-1; 11 bases fit TRBD2. Germline trimming cut 5 bases from V and 16 bases from J; bases unmatched to any gene: 7. The length of the CDR3 is 12 residues. CDR1 and CDR2 from the germline V gene are LGHNA and YNFKEQ. CDR3 in amino acids: CASSGASGGRFF. For the CDR3, the DNA is TGTGCCAGCAGCGGGGCTAGCGGGGGGAGATTCTTC.

This chain connects TRBV2 to TRBJ2-3; 9 positions agree with TRBD2. The CDR3 extends over 15 amino acids. CDR1 SNHLY and CDR2 FYNNEI come from the germline V gene. Trimming at V came to 1 base and at J to 6 bases, leaving 5 bases not matched to a gene. In nucleotides, the CDR3 is TGTGCCAGCAGTGAAGGAGCGGGGGGATGGGATACGCAGTATTTT. It specifies CASSEGAGGWDTQYF.